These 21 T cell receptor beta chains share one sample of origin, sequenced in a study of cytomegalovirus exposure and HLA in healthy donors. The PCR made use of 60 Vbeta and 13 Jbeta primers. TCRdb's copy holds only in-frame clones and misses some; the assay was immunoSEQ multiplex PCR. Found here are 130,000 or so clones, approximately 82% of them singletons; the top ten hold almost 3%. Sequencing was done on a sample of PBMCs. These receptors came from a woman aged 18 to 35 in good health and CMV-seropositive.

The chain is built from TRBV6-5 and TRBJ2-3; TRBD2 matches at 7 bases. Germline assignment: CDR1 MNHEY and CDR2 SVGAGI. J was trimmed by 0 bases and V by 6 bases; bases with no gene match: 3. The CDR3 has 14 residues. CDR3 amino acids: CASSGLVSTDTQYF. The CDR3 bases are TGTGCCAGCAGCGGACTAGTTAGCACAGATACGCAGTATTTT.

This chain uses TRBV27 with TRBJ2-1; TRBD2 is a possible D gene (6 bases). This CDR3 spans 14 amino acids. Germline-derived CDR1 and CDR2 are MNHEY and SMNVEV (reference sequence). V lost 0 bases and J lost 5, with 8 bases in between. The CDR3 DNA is TGTGCCAGCAGTTTATCTGCGGGACACAATGAGCAGTTCTTC. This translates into CASSLSAGHNEQFF.

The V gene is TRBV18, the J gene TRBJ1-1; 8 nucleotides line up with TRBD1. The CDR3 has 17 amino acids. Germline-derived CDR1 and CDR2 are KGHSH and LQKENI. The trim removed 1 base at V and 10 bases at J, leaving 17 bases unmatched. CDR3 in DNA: TGTGCCAGCTCACCACTGGGACAGGAAAACAAGGTCGGTGGAGCTTTCTTT. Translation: CASSPLGQENKVGGAFF.

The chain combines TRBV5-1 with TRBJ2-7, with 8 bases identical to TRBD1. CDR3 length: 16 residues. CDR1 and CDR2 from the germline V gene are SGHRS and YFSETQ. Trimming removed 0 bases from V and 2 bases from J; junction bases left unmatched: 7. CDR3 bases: TGCGCCAGCAGCTTGGACGGGACAGGAACCACCTACGAGCAGTACTTC. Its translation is CASSLDGTGTTYEQYF.

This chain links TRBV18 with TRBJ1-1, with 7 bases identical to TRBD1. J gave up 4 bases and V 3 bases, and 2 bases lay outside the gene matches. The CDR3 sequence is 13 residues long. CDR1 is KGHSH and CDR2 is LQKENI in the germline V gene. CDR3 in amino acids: CASSPQGVTEAFF. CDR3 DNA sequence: TGTGCCAGCTCACCCCAGGGGGTCACTGAAGCTTTCTTT.

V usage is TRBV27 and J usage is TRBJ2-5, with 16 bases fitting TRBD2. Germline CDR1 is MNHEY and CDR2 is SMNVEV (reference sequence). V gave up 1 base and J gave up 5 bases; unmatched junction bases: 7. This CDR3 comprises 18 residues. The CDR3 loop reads CASSLYPPGLAGGETQYF. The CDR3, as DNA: TGTGCCAGCAGTTTATACCCTCCGGGACTAGCGGGGGGGGAGACCCAGTACTTC.

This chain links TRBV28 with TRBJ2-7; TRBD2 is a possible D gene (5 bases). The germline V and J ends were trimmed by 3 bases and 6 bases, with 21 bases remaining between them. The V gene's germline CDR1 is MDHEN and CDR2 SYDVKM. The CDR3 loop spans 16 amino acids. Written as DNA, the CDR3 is TGTGCCAGCAGTTTGGATCCGGGGTTCCCTGCTGGCGAGCAGTACTTC. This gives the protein CASSLDPGFPAGEQYF. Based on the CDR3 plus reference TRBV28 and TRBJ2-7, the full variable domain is DVKVTQSSRYLVKRTGEKVFLECVQDMDHENMFWYRQDPGLGLRLIYFSYDVKMKEKGDIPEGYSVSREKKERFSLILESASTNQTSMYLCASSLDPGFPAGEQYFGPGTRLTVT.

The CDR3 nucleotides are TGTGCCAGCAGCTTGGACAGGTCCTACTACGAGCAGTACTTC. Translating gives CASSLDRSYYEQYF. The rearrangement joins TRBV11-2 to TRBJ2-5; 7 bases are shared with TRBD1. The last part of the DNA fits TRBJ2-7 better; the J call may be wrong. In germline, CDR1 is SGHAT, CDR2 FQNNGV. CDR3 length: 14 amino acids.

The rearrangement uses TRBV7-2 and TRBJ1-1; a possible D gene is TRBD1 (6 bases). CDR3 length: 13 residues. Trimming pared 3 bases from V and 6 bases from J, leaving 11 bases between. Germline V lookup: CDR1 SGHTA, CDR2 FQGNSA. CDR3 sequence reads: CASSFIGGAEAFF. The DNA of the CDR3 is TGTGCCAGCAGCTTTATAGGGGGGGCTGAAGCTTTCTTT. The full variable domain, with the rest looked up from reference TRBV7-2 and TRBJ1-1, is GAGVSQSPSNKVTEKGKDVELRCDPISGHTALYWYRQSLGQGLEFLIYFQGNSAPDKSGLPSDRFSAERTGGSVSTLTIQRTQQEDSAVYLCASSFIGGAEAFFGQGTRLTVV.

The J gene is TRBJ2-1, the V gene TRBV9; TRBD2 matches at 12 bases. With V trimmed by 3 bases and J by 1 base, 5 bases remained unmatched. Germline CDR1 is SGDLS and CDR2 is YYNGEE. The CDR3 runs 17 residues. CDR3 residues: CASSGASGGASYNEQFF. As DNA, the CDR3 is TGTGCCAGCAGCGGGGCTAGCGGGGGGGCGTCCTACAATGAGCAGTTCTTC.

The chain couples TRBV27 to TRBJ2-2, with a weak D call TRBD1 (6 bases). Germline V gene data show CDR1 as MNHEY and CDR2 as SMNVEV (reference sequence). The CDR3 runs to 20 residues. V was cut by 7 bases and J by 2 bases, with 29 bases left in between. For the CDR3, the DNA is TGTGCCAGCACCACAACGAGACCGGACAGCCCACGCCGAAACACCGGGGAGCTGTTTTTT. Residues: CASTTTRPDSPRRNTGELFF.

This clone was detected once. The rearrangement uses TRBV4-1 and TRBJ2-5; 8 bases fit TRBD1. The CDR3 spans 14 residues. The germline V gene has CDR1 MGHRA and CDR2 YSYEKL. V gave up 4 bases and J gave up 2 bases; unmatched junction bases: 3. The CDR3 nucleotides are TGCGCCAGCAGCCGGGGACAGGCGCAAGAGACCCAGTACTTC. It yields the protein CASSRGQAQETQYF.

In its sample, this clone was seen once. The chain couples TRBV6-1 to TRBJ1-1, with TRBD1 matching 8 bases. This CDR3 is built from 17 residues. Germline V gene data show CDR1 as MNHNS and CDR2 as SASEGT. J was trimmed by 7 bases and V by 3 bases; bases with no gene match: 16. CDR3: CASSDIPGQARVGEAFF. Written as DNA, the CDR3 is TGTGCCAGCAGTGATATCCCGGGACAGGCGAGGGTGGGTGAAGCTTTCTTT.

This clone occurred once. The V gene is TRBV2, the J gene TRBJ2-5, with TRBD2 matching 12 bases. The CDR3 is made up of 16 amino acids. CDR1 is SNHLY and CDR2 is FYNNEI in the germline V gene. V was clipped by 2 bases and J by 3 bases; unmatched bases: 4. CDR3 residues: CASSESRTSGKETQYF. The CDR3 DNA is TGTGCCAGCAGTGAAAGTCGGACTAGCGGGAAAGAGACCCAGTACTTC.

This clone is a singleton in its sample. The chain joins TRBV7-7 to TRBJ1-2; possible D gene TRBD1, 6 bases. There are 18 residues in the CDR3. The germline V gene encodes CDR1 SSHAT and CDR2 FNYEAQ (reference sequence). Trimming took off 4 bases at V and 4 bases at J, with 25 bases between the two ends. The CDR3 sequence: CASSSRGKVPLLPYGYTF. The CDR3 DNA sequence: TGTGCCAGCAGCTCAAGGGGGAAAGTACCCCTCCTGCCCTATGGCTACACCTTC.

The CDR3, as DNA: TGTGCCAGCCAACCGGGACAGGGTACATCTGGGGCCAACGTCCTGACTTTC. Translated: CASQPGQGTSGANVLTF. The chain has TRBV7-3 and TRBJ2-6, with 9 positions matching TRBD1. From germline, CDR1 is SGHTA and CDR2 FQGTGA. With 8 bases clipped from V and 1 base from J, the junction kept 9 bases outside the gene matches. The CDR3 length is 17 residues.

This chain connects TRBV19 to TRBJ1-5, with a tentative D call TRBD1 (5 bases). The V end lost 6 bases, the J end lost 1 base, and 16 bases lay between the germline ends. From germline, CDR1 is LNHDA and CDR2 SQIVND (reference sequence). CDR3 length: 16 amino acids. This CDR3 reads CASSPLQGSSNQPQHF. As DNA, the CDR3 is TGTGCCAGTAGCCCTCTCCAGGGAAGCAGCAATCAGCCCCAGCATTTT.

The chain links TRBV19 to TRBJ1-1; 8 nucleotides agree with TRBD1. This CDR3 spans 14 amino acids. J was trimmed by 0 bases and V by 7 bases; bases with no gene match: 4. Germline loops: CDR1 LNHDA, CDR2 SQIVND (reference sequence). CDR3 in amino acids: CASTMDRVNTEAFF. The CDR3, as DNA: TGTGCCAGTACCATGGACAGGGTGAACACTGAAGCTTTCTTT.

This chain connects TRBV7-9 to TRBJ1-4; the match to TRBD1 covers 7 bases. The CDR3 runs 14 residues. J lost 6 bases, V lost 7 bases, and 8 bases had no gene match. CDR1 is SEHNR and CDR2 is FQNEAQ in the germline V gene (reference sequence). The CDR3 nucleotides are TGTGCCAGCACCGGGACAGATAAGGATGAAAAACTGTTTTTT. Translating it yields CASTGTDKDEKLFF.

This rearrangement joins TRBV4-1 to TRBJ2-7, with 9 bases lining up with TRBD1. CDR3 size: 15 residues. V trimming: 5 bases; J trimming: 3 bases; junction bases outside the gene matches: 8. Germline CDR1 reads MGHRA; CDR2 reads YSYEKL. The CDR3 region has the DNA TGCGCCAGCAGCTCCCGGGACAGGGCGAACTACGAGCAGTACTTC. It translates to CASSSRDRANYEQYF.

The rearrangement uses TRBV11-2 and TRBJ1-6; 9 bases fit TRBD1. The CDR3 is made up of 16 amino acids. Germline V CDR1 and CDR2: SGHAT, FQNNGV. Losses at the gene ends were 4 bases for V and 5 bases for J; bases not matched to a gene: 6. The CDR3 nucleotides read TGTGCCAGCAGCTACCGGGACAGGGATAATAATTCACCCCTCCACTTT. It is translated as CASSYRDRDNNSPLHF.